What follows is one T cell receptor (beta chain) and its context. This CDR3 has 16 amino acids. V lost 5 bases and J 11 bases, leaving 25 bases between the germline ends. The germline gives CDR1 SNHLY, CDR2 FYNNEI. The sample belongs to a study of OX40 agonist ivuxolimab in advanced cancers. Sequenced by immunoSEQ multiplex PCR; TCRdb stores in-frame clones only, minus some. Of around 80,000 clones in the sample, about 94% are singletons; the top ten hold about a fifth. V is TRBV2 and J is TRBJ1-5; TRBD1 is a possible D gene (5 bases). The sequence came from an adult with an advanced solid tumor such as melanoma, head and neck, liver or kidney cancer. Sample: CD4+ or CD8+ T cells sorted from blood, taken in a trial of the OX40 agonist ivuxolimab. CDR3 nucleotides: TGTGCCAGCAGTCCCCGGAGGGGCGACCCTAATAGAGCCCAGCATTTT. Translation: CASSPRRGDPNRAQHF.